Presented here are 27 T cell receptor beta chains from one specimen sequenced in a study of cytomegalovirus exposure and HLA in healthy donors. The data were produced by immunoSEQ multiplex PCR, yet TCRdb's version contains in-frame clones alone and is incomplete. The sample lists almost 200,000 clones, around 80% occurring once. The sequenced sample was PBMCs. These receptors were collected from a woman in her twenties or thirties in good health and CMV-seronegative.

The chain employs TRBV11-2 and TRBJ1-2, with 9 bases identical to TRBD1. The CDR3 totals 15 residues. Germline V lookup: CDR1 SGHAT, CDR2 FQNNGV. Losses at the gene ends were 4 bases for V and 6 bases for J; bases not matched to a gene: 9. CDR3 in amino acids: CASSSYRGLGNGYTF. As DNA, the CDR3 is TGTGCCAGCAGCTCGTACAGGGGGCTCGGGAATGGCTACACCTTC.

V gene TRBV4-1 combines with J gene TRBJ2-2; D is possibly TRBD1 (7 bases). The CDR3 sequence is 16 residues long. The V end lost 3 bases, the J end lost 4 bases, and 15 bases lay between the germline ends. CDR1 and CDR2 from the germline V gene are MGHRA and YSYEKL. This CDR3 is CASSHPGRGVTGELFF. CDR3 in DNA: TGCGCCAGCAGCCACCCAGGCAGGGGGGTCACCGGGGAGCTGTTTTTT.

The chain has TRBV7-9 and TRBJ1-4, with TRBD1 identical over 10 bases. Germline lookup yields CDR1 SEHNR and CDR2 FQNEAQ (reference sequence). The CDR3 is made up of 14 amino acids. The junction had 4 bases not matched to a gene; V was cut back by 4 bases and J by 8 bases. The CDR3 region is CASSWDRGSEKLFF. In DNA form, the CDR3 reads TGTGCCAGCAGCTGGGACAGGGGTTCGGAAAAACTGTTTTTT.

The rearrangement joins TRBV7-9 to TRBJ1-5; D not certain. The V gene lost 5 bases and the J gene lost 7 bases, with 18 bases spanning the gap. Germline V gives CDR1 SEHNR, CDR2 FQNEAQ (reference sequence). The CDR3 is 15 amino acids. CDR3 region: CASSAGGGPVQPQHF. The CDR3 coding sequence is TGTGCCAGCAGCGCCGGAGGCGGGCCGGTGCAGCCCCAGCATTTT.

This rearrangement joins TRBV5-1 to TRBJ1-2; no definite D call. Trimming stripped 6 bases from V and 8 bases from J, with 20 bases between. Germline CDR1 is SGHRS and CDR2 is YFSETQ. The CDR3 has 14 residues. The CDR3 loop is CASTPGEEGLGYTF. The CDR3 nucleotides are TGCGCCAGCACCCCGGGCGAGGAGGGCTTAGGCTACACCTTC.

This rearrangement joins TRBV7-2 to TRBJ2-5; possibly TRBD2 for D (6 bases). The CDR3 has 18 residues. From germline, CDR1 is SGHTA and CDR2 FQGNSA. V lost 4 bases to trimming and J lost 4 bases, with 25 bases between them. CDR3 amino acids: CASSSWAGNTLTRETQYF. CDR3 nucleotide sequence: TGTGCCAGCAGCTCCTGGGCGGGAAACACTCTCACAAGAGAGACCCAGTACTTC.

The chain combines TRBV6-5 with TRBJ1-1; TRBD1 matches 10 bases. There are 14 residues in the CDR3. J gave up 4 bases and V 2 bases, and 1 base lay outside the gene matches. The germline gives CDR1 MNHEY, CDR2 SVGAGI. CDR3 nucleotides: TGTGCCAGCAGTTACCGGACAGGGGGCACTGAAGCTTTCTTT. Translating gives CASSYRTGGTEAFF.

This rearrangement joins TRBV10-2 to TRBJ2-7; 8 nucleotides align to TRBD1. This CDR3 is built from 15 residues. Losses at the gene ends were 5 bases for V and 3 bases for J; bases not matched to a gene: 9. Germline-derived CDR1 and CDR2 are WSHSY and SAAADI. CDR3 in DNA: TGCGCCAGCAGTTCGGTGGGACAGGATAACTACGAGCAGTACTTC. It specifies CASSSVGQDNYEQYF.

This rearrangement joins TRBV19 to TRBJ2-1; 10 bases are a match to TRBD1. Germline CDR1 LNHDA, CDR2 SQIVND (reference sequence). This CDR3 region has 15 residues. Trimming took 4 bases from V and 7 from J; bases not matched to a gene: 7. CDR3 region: CASSTGTGARNEQFF. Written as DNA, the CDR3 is TGTGCCAGTAGTACCGGGACAGGGGCGAGAAATGAGCAGTTCTTC. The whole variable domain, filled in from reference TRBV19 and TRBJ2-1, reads DGGITQSPKYLFRKEGQNVTLSCEQNLNHDAMYWYRQDPGQGLRLIYYSQIVNDFQKGDIAEGYSVSREKKESFPLTVTSAQKNPTAFYLCASSTGTGARNEQFFGPGTRLTVL.

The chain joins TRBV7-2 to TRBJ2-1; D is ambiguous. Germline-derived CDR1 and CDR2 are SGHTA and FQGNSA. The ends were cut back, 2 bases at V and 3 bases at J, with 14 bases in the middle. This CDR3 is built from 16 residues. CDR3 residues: CASSLSVVGDYNEQFF. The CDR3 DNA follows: TGTGCCAGCAGCTTATCGGTAGTCGGTGACTACAATGAGCAGTTCTTC.

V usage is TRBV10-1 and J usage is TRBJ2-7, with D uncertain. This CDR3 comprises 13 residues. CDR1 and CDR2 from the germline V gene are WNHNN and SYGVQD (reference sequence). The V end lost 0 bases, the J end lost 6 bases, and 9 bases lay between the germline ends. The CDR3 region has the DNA TGCGCCAGCAGTGAGTCAACGGTTGGCGAGCAGTACTTC. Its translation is CASSESTVGEQYF.

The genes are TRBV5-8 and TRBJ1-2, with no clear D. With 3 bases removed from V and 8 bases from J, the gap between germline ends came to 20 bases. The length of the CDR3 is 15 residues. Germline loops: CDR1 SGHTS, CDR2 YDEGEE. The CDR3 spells CASSSVRRRVRGYTF. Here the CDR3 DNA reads TGTGCCAGCAGCTCGGTCCGCAGACGGGTCCGGGGCTACACCTTC.

The CDR3 sequence is CASSQESGRANIQYF. The DNA of the CDR3 is TGTGCCAGCAGCCAGGAAAGCGGGAGGGCGAACATTCAGTACTTC. The V call is TRBV4-2, the J call TRBJ2-4; TRBD2 aligns across 10 bases. This CDR3 comprises 15 residues. V shed 3 bases and J 7 bases; nucleotides not matched to a gene: 6. In germline, CDR1 is LGHNA, CDR2 YNFKEQ.

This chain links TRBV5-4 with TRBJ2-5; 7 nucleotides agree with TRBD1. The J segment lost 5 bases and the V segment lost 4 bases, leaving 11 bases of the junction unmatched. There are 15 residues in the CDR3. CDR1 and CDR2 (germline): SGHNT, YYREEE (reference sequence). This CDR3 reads CASSIGQARGETQYF. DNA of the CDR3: TGTGCCAGCAGCATTGGACAGGCCCGAGGGGAGACCCAGTACTTC.

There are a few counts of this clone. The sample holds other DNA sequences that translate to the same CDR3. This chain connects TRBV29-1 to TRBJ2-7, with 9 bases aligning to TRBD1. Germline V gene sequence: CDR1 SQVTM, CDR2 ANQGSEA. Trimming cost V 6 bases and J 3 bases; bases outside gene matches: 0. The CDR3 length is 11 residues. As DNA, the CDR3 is TGCAGCGTGGACAGGGGCTACGAGCAGTACTTC. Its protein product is CSVDRGYEQYF.

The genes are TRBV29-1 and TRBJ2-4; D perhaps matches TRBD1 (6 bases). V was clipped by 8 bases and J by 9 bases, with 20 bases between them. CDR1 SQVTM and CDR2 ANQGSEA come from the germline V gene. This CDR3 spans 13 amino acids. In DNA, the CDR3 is TGCAGCACCTACCTACAGGGAATTGGCATTCAGTACTTC. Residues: CSTYLQGIGIQYF.

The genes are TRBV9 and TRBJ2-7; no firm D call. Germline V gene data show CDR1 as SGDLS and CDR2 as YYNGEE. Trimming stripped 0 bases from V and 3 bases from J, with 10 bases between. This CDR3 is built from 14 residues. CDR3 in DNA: TGTGCCAGCAGCGTAGGTCAGGCAAACTACGAGCAGTACTTC. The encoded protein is CASSVGQANYEQYF.

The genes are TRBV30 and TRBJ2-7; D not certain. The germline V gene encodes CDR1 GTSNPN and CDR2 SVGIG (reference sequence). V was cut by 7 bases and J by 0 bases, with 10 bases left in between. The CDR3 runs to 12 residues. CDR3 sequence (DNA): TGTGCCTCCTCAGATATCTCCTACGAGCAGTACTTC. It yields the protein CASSDISYEQYF.

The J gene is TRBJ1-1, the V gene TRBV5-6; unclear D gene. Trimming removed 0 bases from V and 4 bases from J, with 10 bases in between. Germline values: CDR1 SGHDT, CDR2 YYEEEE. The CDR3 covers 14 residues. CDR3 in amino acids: CASSLVVGVTEAFF. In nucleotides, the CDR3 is TGTGCCAGCAGCTTGGTAGTGGGAGTCACTGAAGCTTTCTTT.

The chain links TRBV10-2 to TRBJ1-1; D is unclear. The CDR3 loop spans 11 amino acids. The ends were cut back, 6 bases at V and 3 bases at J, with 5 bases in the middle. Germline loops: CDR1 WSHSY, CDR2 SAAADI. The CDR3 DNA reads TGCGCCAGCAGGGACTACACTGAAGCTTTCTTT. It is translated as CASRDYTEAFF.

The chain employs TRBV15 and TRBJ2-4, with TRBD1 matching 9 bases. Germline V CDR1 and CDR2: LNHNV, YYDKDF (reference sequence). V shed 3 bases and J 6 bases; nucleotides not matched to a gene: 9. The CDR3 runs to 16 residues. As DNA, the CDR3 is TGTGCCACCAGCAGGGGACAGGGCAAGAGGGGAAACATTCAGTACTTC. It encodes CATSRGQGKRGNIQYF.

CDR3 in amino acids: CASSSKLAGGTDTQYF. DNA of the CDR3: TGTGCCAGCAGTTCTAAACTAGCGGGGGGCACAGATACGCAGTATTTT. J is TRBJ2-3 and V is TRBV28; 11 positions match TRBD2. Trimming removed 4 bases from V and 1 base from J; junction bases left unmatched: 4. The germline V gene encodes CDR1 MDHEN and CDR2 SYDVKM. The CDR3 runs 16 residues.

Here the CDR3 DNA reads TGTGCCAGCAGTGTCGGACTAGCGTCTAGCACAGATACGCAGTATTTT. Protein: CASSVGLASSTDTQYF. J is TRBJ2-3 and V is TRBV6-4, with 9 bases identical to TRBD2. Germline CDR1 is MRHNA and CDR2 is SNTAGT. The CDR3 contains 16 residues. The V gene end was trimmed by 4 bases and the J gene end by 0 bases; junction bases not matched to a gene: 5.

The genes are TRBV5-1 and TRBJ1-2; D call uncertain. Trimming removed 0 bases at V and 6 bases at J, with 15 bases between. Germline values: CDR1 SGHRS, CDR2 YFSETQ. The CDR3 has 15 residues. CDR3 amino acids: CASSLAEVSNHGYTF. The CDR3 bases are TGCGCCAGCAGCTTGGCCGAGGTCTCAAACCATGGCTACACCTTC.

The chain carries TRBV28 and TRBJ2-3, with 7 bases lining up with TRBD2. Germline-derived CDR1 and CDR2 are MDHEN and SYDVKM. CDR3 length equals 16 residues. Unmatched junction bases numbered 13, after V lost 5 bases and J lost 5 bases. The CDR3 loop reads CASSPTGRGSGDTQYF. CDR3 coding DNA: TGTGCCAGCAGTCCAACGGGGCGGGGGTCAGGAGATACGCAGTATTTT. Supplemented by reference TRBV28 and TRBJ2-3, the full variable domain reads DVKVTQSSRYLVKRTGEKVFLECVQDMDHENMFWYRQDPGLGLRLIYFSYDVKMKEKGDIPEGYSVSREKKERFSLILESASTNQTSMYLCASSPTGRGSGDTQYFGPGTRLTVL.

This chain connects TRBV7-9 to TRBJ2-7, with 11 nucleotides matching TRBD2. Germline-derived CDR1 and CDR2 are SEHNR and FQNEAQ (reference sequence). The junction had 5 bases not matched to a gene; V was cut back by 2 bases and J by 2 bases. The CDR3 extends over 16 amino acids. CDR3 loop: CASSLTSGRGAYEQYF. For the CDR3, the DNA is TGTGCCAGCAGCTTAACTAGCGGGAGAGGGGCCTACGAGCAGTACTTC.

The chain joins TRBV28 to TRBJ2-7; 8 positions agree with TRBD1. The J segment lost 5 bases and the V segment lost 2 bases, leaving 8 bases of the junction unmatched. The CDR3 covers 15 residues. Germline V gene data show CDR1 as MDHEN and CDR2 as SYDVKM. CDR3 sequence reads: CASSLADRASNEQYF. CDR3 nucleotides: TGTGCCAGCAGTTTAGCGGACAGGGCGTCCAACGAGCAGTACTTC. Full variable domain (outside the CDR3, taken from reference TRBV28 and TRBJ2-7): DVKVTQSSRYLVKRTGEKVFLECVQDMDHENMFWYRQDPGLGLRLIYFSYDVKMKEKGDIPEGYSVSREKKERFSLILESASTNQTSMYLCASSLADRASNEQYFGPGTRLTVT.